This TCR beta chain is drawn from a study of blood T cells in healthy people across ages. A second PCR, run for about 7 to 11 cycles, used a sample-barcoded 5' primer plus a J-beta primer mix. TCRdb processed the 5' RACE reads anew with MiXCR; each CDR3 protein has one entry. The sample includes roughly 1,100,000 distinct CDR3 sequences, 25% of them seen just once. This clonotype occurred a few times. At one boundary the junction diverges from the germline segment, which might be a read error. The CDR3 is made up of 16 amino acids. CDR1 SGHRS and CDR2 YFSETQ come from the germline V gene. The same data also contributed to another study, on T cells of mothers and their children. Turning to that study: Each mother gave over 9 million TCR beta CDR3 reads; each child, several million.

Specimen: blood. This sequence originates from a girl aged 2 to 9 in good health. The chain uses TRBV5-1 and TRBJ2-5, with TRBD2 identical over 8 bases. The CDR3 DNA is TGCGCCGGCAGCTTGGATGGGACTAGTATGGGGGAGACCCAGTACTTC. Its translation: CAGSLDGTSMGETQYF.